This entry lists 29 T cell receptor beta chains sequenced from one sample in a study of chemoradiotherapy in HPV16-positive cancers. Produced via immunoSEQ multiplex PCR; TCRdb's table is partial and in-frame only. The table shows 30,000 to 35,000 clones, with around 83% occurring only once. The input for sequencing was blood, taken from a patient who underwent chemoradiotherapy. Every receptor here comes from a human donor with HPV-associated anogenital cancer.

The chain uses TRBV27 and TRBJ1-4; the D gene is possibly TRBD1 (5 bases). The length of the CDR3 is 13 residues. The ends were cut back, 4 bases at V and 3 bases at J, with 6 bases in the middle. Germline lookup yields CDR1 MNHEY and CDR2 SMNVEV (reference sequence). The CDR3 nucleotides read TGTGCCAGCAGTTGGGGGTCTAATGAAAAACTGTTTTTT. This encodes CASSWGSNEKLFF.

In its sample, this clone was seen a few times. This chain connects TRBV6-5 to TRBJ1-6; D remains ambiguous. Germline CDR1 is MNHEY and CDR2 is SVGAGI. V was clipped by 5 bases and J by 9 bases, with 11 bases between them. The CDR3 runs to 13 residues. Written as DNA, the CDR3 is TGTGCCAGCAGTCCCGCGGGCAGTTCACCCCTCCACTTT. This codes for CASSPAGSSPLHF.

This chain uses TRBV14 with TRBJ2-1; TRBD2 is a possible D gene (6 bases). Germline CDR1 SGHDN, CDR2 FVKESK. V shed 4 bases and J shed 2 bases, with 12 bases lying between them. This CDR3 is 15 amino acids long. The CDR3 region is CASSLGTVAYNEQFF. The CDR3 DNA is TGTGCCAGCAGCCTCGGGACTGTCGCCTACAATGAGCAGTTCTTC. Full variable domain (outside the CDR3, taken from reference TRBV14 and TRBJ2-1): EAGVTQFPSHSVIEKGQTVTLRCDPISGHDNLYWYRRVMGKEIKFLLHFVKESKQDESGMPNNRFLAERTGGTYSTLKVQPAELEDSGVYFCASSLGTVAYNEQFFGPGTRLTVL.

The CDR3 nucleotides read TGCGCCAGCAGCCAAGATCGCAGGGTGTGGGAGCAGTACTTC. This codes for CASSQDRRVWEQYF. The chain links TRBV4-3 to TRBJ2-7; possible D gene TRBD1, 5 bases. V was pared by 0 bases and J by 7 bases, with 13 bases between. The germline V gene has CDR1 LGHNA and CDR2 YSLEER. There are 14 residues in the CDR3.

The rearrangement uses TRBV27 and TRBJ2-3, with 11 nucleotides matching TRBD2. CDR3 length: 15 amino acids. CDR1 is MNHEY, CDR2 SMNVEV, per germline (reference sequence). V gave up 5 bases and J gave up 2 bases; unmatched junction bases: 3. Here the CDR3 DNA reads TGTGCCAGCAGTCTAGCGGGGGGCAACACAGATACGCAGTATTTT. Translated, it gives CASSLAGGNTDTQYF.

The CDR3 loop reads CASSQNGNEQFF. CDR3 sequence (DNA): TGTGCCAGCAGTCAAAATGGGAATGAGCAGTTCTTC. The chain couples TRBV27 to TRBJ2-1; D ambiguous. Deletions cut 5 bases from V and 7 bases from J, with 9 bases between. This CDR3 contains 12 residues. Germline values: CDR1 MNHEY, CDR2 SMNVEV (reference sequence).

This chain links TRBV7-6 with TRBJ2-2, with 10 positions matching TRBD1. The germline CDR1 and CDR2 sequences are SGHVS and FNYEAQ. The CDR3 length is 17 residues. V shed 6 bases, J shed 5 bases, and the junction held 12 bases outside the gene matches. The CDR3 DNA reads as TGTGCCAGCAGTCCAAGGATTCGGGACAGGGGTACCGGGGAGCTGTTTTTT. This codes for CASSPRIRDRGTGELFF.

This chain links TRBV5-6 with TRBJ1-1; tentatively, D is TRBD1 (5 bases). In germline, CDR1 is SGHDT, CDR2 YYEEEE. There are 16 residues in the CDR3. Trimming shortened V by 4 bases and J by 3 bases, and 19 bases separated the two germline ends. The CDR3 DNA reads TGTGCCAGCAGCGGGGTTAGGGAGGGGCCGTACACTGAAGCTTTCTTT. The encoded protein is CASSGVREGPYTEAFF.

The rearrangement joins TRBV5-1 to TRBJ2-5; the match to TRBD2 covers 11 bases. Germline V lookup: CDR1 SGHRS, CDR2 YFSETQ. The J segment lost 5 bases and the V segment lost 2 bases, leaving 8 bases of the junction unmatched. The CDR3 has 16 amino acids. CDR3 in amino acids: CASSFVAGGPEETQYF. In DNA form, the CDR3 reads TGCGCCAGCAGCTTCGTAGCGGGGGGGCCGGAGGAGACCCAGTACTTC.

CDR3 sequence (DNA): TGTGCCAGCAGTGACAGTGGACTAGCGGGTTCAAAGGGGGGTACGCAGTATTTT. Amino acid sequence: CASSDSGLAGSKGGTQYF. This chain uses TRBV6-4 with TRBJ2-3; the match to TRBD2 covers 11 bases. Germline lookup yields CDR1 MRHNA and CDR2 SNTAGT. CDR3 length: 18 amino acids. Trimming cost V 2 bases and J 8 bases; bases outside gene matches: 15.

The gene calls are TRBV5-4 and TRBJ2-4; no clear D. Trimming cost V 4 bases and J 5 bases, with 16 bases left between them. Germline V gives CDR1 SGHNT, CDR2 YYREEE (reference sequence). This CDR3 comprises 15 residues. CDR3 sequence: CASSVDRVTQNIQYF. The CDR3 bases are TGTGCCAGCAGCGTCGATAGGGTCACTCAAAACATTCAGTACTTC.

The CDR3 DNA follows: TGTGCCAGCAGCGCGGCCCCGAGCTCCTACGAGCAGTACTTC. Its translation is CASSAAPSSYEQYF. V and J are TRBV5-5 and TRBJ2-7; unclear D gene. The germline V gene has CDR1 SGHKS and CDR2 YYEKEE (reference sequence). Trimming pared 4 bases from V and 0 bases from J, leaving 11 bases between. There are 14 residues in the CDR3.

The CDR3 sequence: CASSLRGRLTDTIYF. For the CDR3, the DNA is TGTGCCAGCAGCTTAAGGGGTCGATTAACGGACACCATATATTTT. The V gene is TRBV11-3, the J gene TRBJ1-3; maybe TRBD1 (5 bases). Trimming shortened V by 2 bases and J by 8 bases, and 16 bases separated the two germline ends. The CDR3 covers 15 residues. CDR1 is SGHNT and CDR2 is YENEEA in the germline V gene.

This sequence joins TRBV7-6 and TRBJ2-5; no firm D call. Trimming pared 5 bases from V and 5 bases from J, leaving 18 bases between. CDR1 is SGHVS and CDR2 is FNYEAQ in the germline V gene. This CDR3 region has 15 residues. CDR3 DNA: TGTGCCAGCAGCCTCGAGATAAGGGCTTGGGAGACCCAGTACTTC. Amino acids: CASSLEIRAWETQYF.

The chain is built from TRBV10-3 and TRBJ2-2, with D tentatively TRBD2 (7 bases). Trimming took off 6 bases at V and 4 bases at J, with 9 bases between the two ends. The CDR3 loop spans 13 amino acids. Germline V gene sequence: CDR1 ENHRY, CDR2 SYGVKD. The CDR3 DNA follows: TGTGCCATCAGGGGGGGGGCCACCGGGGAGCTGTTTTTT. Translating it yields CAIRGGATGELFF.

This sequence joins TRBV5-1 and TRBJ1-2; D call uncertain. Trimming took 0 bases from V and 4 from J, leaving 13 bases between them. The CDR3 is 15 amino acids. Germline loops: CDR1 SGHRS, CDR2 YFSETQ. CDR3 residues: CASSLGASEFYGYTF. The CDR3, as DNA: TGCGCCAGCAGCTTGGGTGCATCTGAATTCTATGGCTACACCTTC.

This clone occurred once. The gene calls are TRBV7-9 and TRBJ1-2; possible D gene TRBD1, 5 bases. The V gene lost 2 bases and the J gene lost 5 bases, with 9 bases spanning the gap. The CDR3 is 13 residues long. Germline CDR1 is SEHNR and CDR2 is FQNEAQ (reference sequence). CDR3 sequence reads: CASSLIREYGYTF. The CDR3 bases are TGTGCCAGCAGCTTAATCAGGGAATATGGCTACACCTTC.

The chain links TRBV7-2 to TRBJ1-6, with D possibly matching TRBD1 (6 bases). The V gene lost 1 base and the J gene lost 6 bases, with 10 bases spanning the gap. Germline V CDR1 and CDR2: SGHTA, FQGNSA. The length of the CDR3 is 15 residues. CDR3 DNA sequence: TGTGCCAGCAGCTTAGGGTCACAGGGTAATTCACCCCTCCACTTT. It yields the protein CASSLGSQGNSPLHF.

This clone was recorded a few times. This chain uses TRBV7-9 with TRBJ2-5, with D possibly being TRBD2 (6 bases). V was pared by 4 bases and J by 2 bases, with 11 bases between. This CDR3 is built from 14 residues. Looked up from germline, CDR1 is SEHNR and CDR2 is FQNEAQ (reference sequence). The CDR3 coding sequence is TGTGCCAGCAGCTCCCCACGGGGGCAAGAGACCCAGTACTTC. Translation: CASSSPRGQETQYF.

The chain couples TRBV6-5 to TRBJ2-7; TRBD1 might be the D (6 bases). The length of the CDR3 is 13 residues. Between the trimmed V and J ends, which lost 0 bases and 6 bases, there was a span of 9 bases. Germline V lookup: CDR1 MNHEY, CDR2 SVGAGI. CDR3 nucleotides: TGTGCCAGCAGTTACTCGAGCAGGGGCGAGCAGTACTTC. Translated, it gives CASSYSSRGEQYF.

The chain recombines TRBV9 with TRBJ1-1; D is unclear. Between the trimmed V and J ends, which lost 3 bases and 0 bases, there was a span of 3 bases. Germline CDR1 is SGDLS and CDR2 is YYNGEE. This CDR3 is built from 12 residues. CDR3 in amino acids: CASSDLNTEAFF. CDR3 nucleotide sequence: TGTGCCAGCAGCGACTTGAACACTGAAGCTTTCTTT.

The chain combines TRBV5-1 with TRBJ1-6, with 7 bases fitting TRBD1. Looked up from germline, CDR1 is SGHRS and CDR2 is YFSETQ. Germline trimming cut 4 bases from V and 5 bases from J; bases unmatched to any gene: 9. This CDR3 is built from 16 residues. The CDR3 sequence: CASSTAGTANNSPLHF. CDR3 nucleotides: TGCGCCAGCAGCACTGCGGGGACAGCTAATAATTCACCCCTCCACTTT.

V gene TRBV6-5 combines with J gene TRBJ1-1; D is unclear. The CDR3 loop spans 13 amino acids. V was cut by 5 bases and J by 4 bases, with 11 bases left in between. CDR1 and CDR2 (germline): MNHEY, SVGAGI. DNA of the CDR3: TGTGCCAGCAGTCTTAGTCCTGGCACTGAAGCTTTCTTT. Protein product: CASSLSPGTEAFF.

This chain connects TRBV19 to TRBJ1-5; D is uncertain. The V gene lost 1 base and the J gene lost 7 bases, with 8 bases spanning the gap. Germline CDR1 is LNHDA and CDR2 is SQIVND (reference sequence). The CDR3 contains 13 residues. Here the CDR3 reads CASSIAAGQPQHF. CDR3 nucleotide sequence: TGTGCCAGTAGTATAGCGGCAGGCCAGCCCCAGCATTTT.

This chain uses TRBV11-1 with TRBJ1-2; 7 nucleotides line up with TRBD1. CDR3 length equals 13 residues. Germline V lookup: CDR1 SGHAT, CDR2 FQDESV (reference sequence). The V and J ends lost 5 bases and 2 bases, in that order; junction bases with no gene match: 2. The CDR3 region has the DNA TGTGCCAGCAGCCCGACAGGGAACTATGGCTACACCTTC. This gives the protein CASSPTGNYGYTF. Supplemented by reference TRBV11-1 and TRBJ1-2, the full variable domain reads EAEVAQSPRYKITEKSQAVAFWCDPISGHATLYWYRQILGQGPELLVQFQDESVVDDSQLPKDRFSAERLKGVDSTLKIQPAELGDSAMYLCASSPTGNYGYTFGSGTRLTVV.

The V and J genes are TRBV5-1 and TRBJ1-2; perhaps TRBD1 as D (6 bases). The CDR3 loop spans 14 amino acids. V lost 3 bases and J 6 bases, leaving 15 bases between the germline ends. Germline values: CDR1 SGHRS, CDR2 YFSETQ. This CDR3 reads CASSSGQPGDGYTF. CDR3 in DNA: TGCGCCAGCAGCTCCGGACAGCCGGGGGATGGCTACACCTTC.

This clone showed up just once. The V gene is TRBV10-1, the J gene TRBJ2-7, with D unresolved. Germline values: CDR1 WNHNN, CDR2 SYGVQD (reference sequence). With 3 bases removed from V and 2 bases from J, the gap between germline ends came to 11 bases. CDR3 size: 14 residues. The CDR3 protein is CASSDYGITYEQYF. CDR3 in DNA: TGCGCCAGCAGTGATTATGGGATCACCTACGAGCAGTACTTC.

The chain carries TRBV6-1 and TRBJ2-4; the D gene could be TRBD1 or TRBD2 (5 bases each). This CDR3 is built from 13 residues. V was trimmed by 8 bases and J by 3 bases, leaving 11 bases between them. Germline V CDR1 and CDR2: MNHNS, SASEGT. This chain's CDR3 is CASRDHYKNIQYF. CDR3 coding DNA: TGTGCCAGCCGGGACCATTACAAAAACATTCAGTACTTC.

The chain carries TRBV28 and TRBJ1-4, with 7 bases identical to TRBD1. From germline, CDR1 is MDHEN and CDR2 SYDVKM. V lost 3 bases to trimming and J lost 2 bases; unmatched junction nucleotides: 3. The CDR3 has 15 residues. The CDR3 protein is CASSLAGQTNEKLFF. Here the CDR3 DNA reads TGTGCCAGCAGTTTGGCGGGACAGACTAATGAAAAACTGTTTTTT.